The present TCR beta chain was sequenced within a study of cytomegalovirus exposure and HLA in healthy donors. This CDR3 has 16 amino acids. Germline V CDR1 and CDR2: KGHSH, LQKENI. Trimming pared 0 bases from V and 2 bases from J, leaving 11 bases between. The PCR had 60 Vbeta and 13 Jbeta primers. Sequencing was performed with immunoSEQ multiplex PCR; in TCRdb, only in-frame clones are kept and a portion is missing. The sample consists of around 220,000 clones, about 80% of them appearing once. The rearrangement joins TRBV18 to TRBJ1-5; D is possibly TRBD1 (5 bases). Material: PBMCs. This clonotype was sampled from a young man in good health and CMV-seronegative. DNA of the CDR3: TGTGCCAGCTCACCACCCAGGGAAAGGGGCAATCAGCCCCAGCATTTT. It is translated as CASSPPRERGNQPQHF.